The sample holds a few counts of the clone carrying this T cell receptor (beta chain). The PCR employed 60 Vbeta primers together with 13 Jbeta primers. The method was immunoSEQ multiplex PCR; TCRdb's version includes in-frame clones alone and lacks a portion of them. This table holds over 130,000 clones, about 60% found once. The entry originates in a study of cytomegalovirus exposure and HLA in healthy donors. V lost 2 bases, J lost 4 bases, and 9 bases lay in between. This CDR3 is built from 13 residues. CDR1 SGHDT and CDR2 YYEEEE come from the germline V gene. This TCR was recovered from a woman between 55 and 75 years old in good health and CMV-seropositive. Sequencing was carried out using PBMCs. The chain combines TRBV5-6 with TRBJ2-5; D is uncertain. CDR3 sequence reads: CASSLGRGETQYF. The CDR3 nucleotides read TGTGCCAGCAGCTTAGGAAGAGGAGAGACCCAGTACTTC.